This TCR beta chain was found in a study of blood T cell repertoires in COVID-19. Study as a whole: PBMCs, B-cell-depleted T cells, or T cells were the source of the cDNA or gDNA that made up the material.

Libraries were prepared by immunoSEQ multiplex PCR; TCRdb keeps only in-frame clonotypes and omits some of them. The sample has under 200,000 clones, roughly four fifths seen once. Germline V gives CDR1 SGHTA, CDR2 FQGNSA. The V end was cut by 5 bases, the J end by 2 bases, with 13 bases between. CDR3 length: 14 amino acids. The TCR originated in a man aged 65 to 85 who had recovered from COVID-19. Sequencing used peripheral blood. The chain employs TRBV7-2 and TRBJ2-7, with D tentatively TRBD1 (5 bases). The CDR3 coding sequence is TGTGCCAGCAGCCCTTTTGAAGGGGCCTACGAGCAGTACTTC. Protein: CASSPFEGAYEQYF.